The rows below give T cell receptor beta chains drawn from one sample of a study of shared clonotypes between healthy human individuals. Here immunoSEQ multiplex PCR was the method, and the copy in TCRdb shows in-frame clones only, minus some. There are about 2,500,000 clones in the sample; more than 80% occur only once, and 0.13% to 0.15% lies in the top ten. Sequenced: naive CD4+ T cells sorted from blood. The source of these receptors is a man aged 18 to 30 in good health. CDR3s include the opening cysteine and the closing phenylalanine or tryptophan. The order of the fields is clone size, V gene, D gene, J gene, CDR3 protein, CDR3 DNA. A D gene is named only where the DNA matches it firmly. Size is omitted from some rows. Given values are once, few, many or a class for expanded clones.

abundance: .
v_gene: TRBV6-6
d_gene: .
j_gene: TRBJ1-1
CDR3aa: CASSWGEGTEAFF
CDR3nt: TGTGCCAGCAGTTGGGGGGAGGGCACTGAAGCTTTCTTT

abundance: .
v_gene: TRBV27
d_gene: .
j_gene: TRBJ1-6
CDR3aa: CASSEGTGRPNSPLHF
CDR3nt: TGTGCCAGCAGTGAGGGGACGGGGCGGCCTAATTCACCCCTCCACTTT

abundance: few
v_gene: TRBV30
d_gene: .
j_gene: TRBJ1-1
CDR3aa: CAWRTGDLMNTEAFF
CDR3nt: TGTGCCTGGAGGACAGGAGATCTGATGAACACTGAAGCTTTCTTT

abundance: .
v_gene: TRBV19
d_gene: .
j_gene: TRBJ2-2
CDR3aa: CASSKGLPSTGELFF
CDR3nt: TGTGCCAGTAGTAAGGGACTCCCGAGCACCGGGGAGCTGTTTTTT

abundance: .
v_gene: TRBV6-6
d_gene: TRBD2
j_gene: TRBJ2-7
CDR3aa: CASSYGLAGDYEQYF
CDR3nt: TGTGCCAGCAGTTACGGACTAGCGGGAGATTACGAGCAGTACTTC

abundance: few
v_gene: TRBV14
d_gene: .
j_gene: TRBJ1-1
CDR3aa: CASSQEAVSSFMNTEAFF
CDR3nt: TGTGCCAGCAGCCAAGAAGCGGTGAGCAGTTTCATGAACACTGAAGCTTTCTTT

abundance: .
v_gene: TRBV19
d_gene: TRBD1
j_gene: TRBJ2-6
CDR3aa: CASIGGGYSGANVLTF
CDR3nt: TGTGCCAGTATAGGGGGCGGGTACTCTGGGGCCAACGTCCTGACTTTC

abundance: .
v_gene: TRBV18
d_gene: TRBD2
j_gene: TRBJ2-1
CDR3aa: CASSPEAGAHNEQFF
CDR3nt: TGTGCCAGCTCACCAGAGGCGGGAGCCCACAATGAGCAGTTCTTC

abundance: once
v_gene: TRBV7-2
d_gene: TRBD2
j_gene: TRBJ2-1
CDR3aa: CASSLGLAGGLNEQFF
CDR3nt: TGTGCCAGCAGCTTAGGACTAGCGGGGGGGCTTAATGAGCAGTTCTTC

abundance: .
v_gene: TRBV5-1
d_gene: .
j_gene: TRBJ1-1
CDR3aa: CASSQVEGGTEAFF
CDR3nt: TGCGCCAGCAGCCAGGTTGAGGGAGGTACTGAAGCTTTCTTT